This is a list of T cell receptor beta chains from one sample in a study of T cells in Graves' hyperthyroidism and ophthalmopathy. One entry per CDR3 protein, called by TCRdb with MiXCR from the multiplex PCR reads. The sample lists 500,000 to 650,000 distinct CDR3 sequences; roughly 15% were seen once. The sample consisted of blood. These receptors all stem from a woman aged 45-65 years with Graves' ophthalmopathy. Each CDR3 is given with its conserved first and last residue. Fields, in order: CDR3 DNA, CDR3 protein, J gene, D gene, CDR3 length, clone size, V gene. A D gene is named only where the DNA matches it firmly. Clone size is given for some rows only: seen once, a few or many times, or a class if the clone is expanded.

TGTACCAGCAGTTTGGCAGGGGCCTATGGCTACACCTTC,CTSSLAGAYGYTF,TRBJ1-2,NA,13,NA,TRBV12-3/TRBV12-4
TGTGCCAGCTCACCAAGTCCATCGCGACTAGTACATAACGAGCAGTACTTC,CASSPSPSRLVHNEQYF,TRBJ2-7,NA,17,many,TRBV18
TGTGCCAGGCGGCCCAATCCTTGGGGACAGGGGAATGGCTACACCTTC,CARRPNPWGQGNGYTF,TRBJ1-2,TRBD1,16,many,TRBV6-1
TGCGCCAGCAGCGCGACCGGGATCACTAATGAAAAACTGTTTTTT,CASSATGITNEKLFF,TRBJ1-4,NA,15,NA,TRBV5-1
TGCGCCAGCAGCCCAAGACAGGACTATGGCTACACCTTC,CASSPRQDYGYTF,TRBJ1-2,NA,13,many,TRBV5-1
TGTGCCAGCAAATCCCAGGACTATCAAGAGACCCAGTACTTC,CASKSQDYQETQYF,TRBJ2-5,NA,14,many,TRBV27
TGTGCCAGCAGCTTGCTAGGACAGCCTGAAGCTTTCTTT,CASSLLGQPEAFF,TRBJ1-1,NA,13,few,TRBV7-9
TGTGCCAGCAGTTTCGTACAGGGAGGCAATCAGCCCCAGCATTTT,CASSFVQGGNQPQHF,TRBJ1-5,NA,15,NA,TRBV27
TGCAGTGCTAGAGGTAGACTACAAGAGACCCAGTACTTC,CSARGRLQETQYF,TRBJ2-5,NA,13,many,TRBV20-1
TGTGCCAGCAGTTTTATAATTAGCAATCAGCCCCAGCATTTT,CASSFIISNQPQHF,TRBJ1-5,NA,14,many,TRBV28
TGTGCCAGCAGCCACAAGTACCAAGAGACCCAGTACTTC,CASSHKYQETQYF,TRBJ2-5,NA,13,few,TRBV12-3/TRBV12-4
TGTGCCAGCAGCCAAGCGGCTAGCGGGAGGTACGAGCAGTACTTC,CASSQAASGRYEQYF,TRBJ2-7,TRBD2,15,many,TRBV3-1
TGTGCCAGCAGTCCCACCCTTGGTCCTTATGGCTACACCTTC,CASSPTLGPYGYTF,TRBJ1-2,NA,14,NA,TRBV27
TGTGCCAGCAGCCCTCCACCGGGACTAGAGCTCGGGAGGTCCTACAATGAGCAGTTCTTC,CASSPPPGLELGRSYNEQFF,TRBJ2-1,TRBD2,20,many,TRBV11-3
TGTGCCAGCAGGAAACCTCCCGTCTATGGCTACACCTTC,CASRKPPVYGYTF,TRBJ1-2,NA,13,many,TRBV6-2/TRBV6-3
TGTGCCAGCAGTGATGCGAGCGGGAGTGGCGGGGAGCTGTTTTTT,CASSDASGSGGELFF,TRBJ2-2,TRBD2,15,NA,TRBV2
TGTGCCAGCAGTTTGGGTGGGGCAGTCCCAAGCTCCTACGAGCAGTACTTC,CASSLGGAVPSSYEQYF,TRBJ2-7,NA,17,many,TRBV28
TGTGCCAGCAGCTTAGCTGGGACCATTAGTTCATTCTTC,CASSLAGTISSFF,TRBJ2-1,NA,13,NA,TRBV7-9
TGTGCCAGCAGTCTCCGGGACAGGGATGATTCACCCCTCCACTTT,CASSLRDRDDSPLHF,TRBJ1-6,TRBD1,15,many,TRBV28
TGTGCCAGCAGTCAGATACCCGCTCTGTGGGAGAGCTCCTACGAGCAGTACTTC,CASSQIPALWESSYEQYF,TRBJ2-7,NA,18,many,TRBV28
TGTGCTAGTGGTTTGTCGTACGATACGCAGTATTTT,CASGLSYDTQYF,TRBJ2-3,NA,12,many,TRBV12-5
TGTGCCAGTAGTATAGAGAAGTTAGCCGGCACTAGCGGAAAACAAGAGACCCAGTACTTC,CASSIEKLAGTSGKQETQYF,TRBJ2-5,TRBD2,20,NA,TRBV19
TGTGCCAGCAGCTTGTGGACAGGGGGCGTATTTAATGAGCAGTTCTTC,CASSLWTGGVFNEQFF,TRBJ2-1,TRBD1,16,NA,TRBV5-5